This entry features one TCR beta chain sequence. Clones were sequenced by immunoSEQ multiplex PCR, and TCRdb holds only the in-frame ones, with some missing. This table holds around 260,000 clones, about 87% found once. This sample stems from a study of blood T cell repertoires in COVID-19. About the study: COVID-19 samples from acute and convalescent phases originated in the United States, Italy and Spain. Sources were T cells, B-cell-depleted T cells, or PBMCs; the material itself was cDNA or gDNA.

Input material: peripheral blood. This TCR came from a woman between 45 and 65 years old with acute or convalescent COVID-19.

CDR3 nucleotide sequence: TGTGCCAGCTCCCCCCCGGGAGAACGCTCCTACGAGCAGTACTTC. Its protein is CASSPPGERSYEQYF. This chain joins TRBV27 and TRBJ2-7, with D possibly matching TRBD2 (6 bases). The CDR3 is made up of 15 amino acids. V was pared by 8 bases and J by 0 bases, with 17 bases between. The germline gives CDR1 MNHEY, CDR2 SMNVEV (reference sequence).